This TCR beta chain was profiled in a study of cytomegalovirus exposure and HLA in healthy donors. Study outcomes and limitations: For most subjects, TCR beta sequences were reported to predict HLA-A and HLA-B alleles with accuracy. Exclusion as indistinguishable affected some V segments, including TRBV6-2 and TRBV6-3. In a later analysis, a missense DCLRE1C variant was linked to TCR beta V- and J-gene trimming.

Primers for the PCR totalled 60 Vbeta and 13 Jbeta. TCRdb's copy holds only in-frame clones and misses some; the assay was immunoSEQ multiplex PCR. The repertoire holds about 160,000 clones, with about three quarters as singletons. Details on this clone: Its antigen remains unidentified.

V lost 2 bases and J 3 bases, leaving 20 bases between the germline ends. CDR1 MDHEN and CDR2 SYDVKM come from the germline V gene. The length of the CDR3 is 18 residues. The material sequenced was PBMCs. This sequence originates from a woman in her thirties in good health and CMV-seronegative. This rearrangement joins TRBV28 to TRBJ1-5; no clear D. CDR3: CASSLRPNSGHLNQPQHF. DNA for the CDR3: TGTGCCAGCAGTTTACGACCGAACAGTGGGCACCTCAATCAGCCCCAGCATTTT.